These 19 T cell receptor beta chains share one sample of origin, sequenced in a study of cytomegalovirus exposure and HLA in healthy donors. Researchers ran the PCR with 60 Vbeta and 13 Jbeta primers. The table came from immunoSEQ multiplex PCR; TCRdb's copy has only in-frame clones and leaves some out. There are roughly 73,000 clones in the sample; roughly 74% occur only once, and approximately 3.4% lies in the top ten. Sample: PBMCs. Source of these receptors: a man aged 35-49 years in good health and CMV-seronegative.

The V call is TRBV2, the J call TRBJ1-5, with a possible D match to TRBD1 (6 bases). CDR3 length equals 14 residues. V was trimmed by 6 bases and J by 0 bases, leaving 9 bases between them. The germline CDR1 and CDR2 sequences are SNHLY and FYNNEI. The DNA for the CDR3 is TGTGCCAGCAGAGGGACATCTAGCAATCAGCCCCAGCATTTT. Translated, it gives CASRGTSSNQPQHF.

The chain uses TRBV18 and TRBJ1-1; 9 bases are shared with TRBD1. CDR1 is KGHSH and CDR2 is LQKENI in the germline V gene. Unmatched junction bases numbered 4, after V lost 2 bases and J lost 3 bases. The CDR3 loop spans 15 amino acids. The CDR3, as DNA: TGTGCCAGCTCACCAGGACAGGGGAGGGACACTGAAGCTTTCTTT. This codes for CASSPGQGRDTEAFF.

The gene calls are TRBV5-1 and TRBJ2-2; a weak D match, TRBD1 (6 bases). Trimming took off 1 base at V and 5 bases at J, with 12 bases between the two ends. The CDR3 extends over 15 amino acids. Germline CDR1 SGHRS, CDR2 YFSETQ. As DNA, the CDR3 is TGCGCCAGCAGCTTGCGACAGGAACGTACCGGGGAGCTGTTTTTT. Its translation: CASSLRQERTGELFF.

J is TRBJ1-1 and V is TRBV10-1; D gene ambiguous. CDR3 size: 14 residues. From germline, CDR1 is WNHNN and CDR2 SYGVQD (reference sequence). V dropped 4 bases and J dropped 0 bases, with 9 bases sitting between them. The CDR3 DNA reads TGCGCCAGCAGTGGTGGGCAGATGAACACTGAAGCTTTCTTT. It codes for CASSGGQMNTEAFF.

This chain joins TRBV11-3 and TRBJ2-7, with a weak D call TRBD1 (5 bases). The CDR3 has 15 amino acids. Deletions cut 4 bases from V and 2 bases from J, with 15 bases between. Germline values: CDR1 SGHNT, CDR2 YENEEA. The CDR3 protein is CASSSGQGSTYEQYF. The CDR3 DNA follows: TGTGCCAGCAGCTCTGGGCAGGGCAGTACCTACGAGCAGTACTTC.

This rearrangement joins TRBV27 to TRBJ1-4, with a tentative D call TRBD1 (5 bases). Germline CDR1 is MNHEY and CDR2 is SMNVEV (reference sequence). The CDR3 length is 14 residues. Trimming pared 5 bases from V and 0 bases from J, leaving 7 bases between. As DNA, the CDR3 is TGTGCCAGCAGTCGGACACCAACTAATGAAAAACTGTTTTTT. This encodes CASSRTPTNEKLFF.

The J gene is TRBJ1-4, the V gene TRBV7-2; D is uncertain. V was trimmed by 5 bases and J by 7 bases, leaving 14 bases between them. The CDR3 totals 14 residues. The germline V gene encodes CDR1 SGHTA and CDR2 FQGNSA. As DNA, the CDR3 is TGTGCCAGCAGCCTCCAGACTGGGAGTGAAAAACTGTTTTTT. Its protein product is CASSLQTGSEKLFF.

In DNA, the CDR3 is TGTGCCAGCAGCTTAGAGCGGGGGTCTCTCTCCTACAATGAGCAGTTCTTC. Encoded protein: CASSLERGSLSYNEQFF. The chain uses TRBV7-2 and TRBJ2-1; 8 bases agree with TRBD2. The CDR3 extends over 17 amino acids. Looked up from germline, CDR1 is SGHTA and CDR2 is FQGNSA. The V and J ends lost 1 base and 0 bases, in that order; junction bases with no gene match: 5.

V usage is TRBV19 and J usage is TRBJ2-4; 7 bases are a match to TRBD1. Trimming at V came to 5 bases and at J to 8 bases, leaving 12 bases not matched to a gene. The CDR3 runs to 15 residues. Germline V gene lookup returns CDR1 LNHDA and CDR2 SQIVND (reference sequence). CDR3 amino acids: CASSEQGPGRYIQYF. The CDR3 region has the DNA TGTGCCAGTAGTGAACAGGGGCCGGGGCGGTACATTCAGTACTTC.

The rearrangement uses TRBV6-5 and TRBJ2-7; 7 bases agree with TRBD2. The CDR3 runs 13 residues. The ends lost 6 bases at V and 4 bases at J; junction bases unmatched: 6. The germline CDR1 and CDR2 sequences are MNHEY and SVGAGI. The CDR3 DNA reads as TGTGCCAGCAGCCGAGCGGGAAATTACGAGCAGTACTTC. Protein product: CASSRAGNYEQYF.

The CDR3 coding sequence is TGCGCCAGCAGCTTGGGGTCTAGCGGGGGGCAAGAGACCCAGTACTTC. It specifies CASSLGSSGGQETQYF. The chain uses TRBV5-1 and TRBJ2-5; 11 bases line up with TRBD2. Germline V gene data show CDR1 as SGHRS and CDR2 as YFSETQ. CDR3 length: 16 residues. The V gene end was trimmed by 0 bases and the J gene end by 2 bases; junction bases not matched to a gene: 3.

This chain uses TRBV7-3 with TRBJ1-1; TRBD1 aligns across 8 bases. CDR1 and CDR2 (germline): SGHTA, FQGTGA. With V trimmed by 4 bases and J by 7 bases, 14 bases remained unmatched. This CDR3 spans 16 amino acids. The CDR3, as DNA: TGTGCCAGCAGCTCCCGTGGGACAGGCCTTGGGGGTGAAGCTTTCTTT. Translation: CASSSRGTGLGGEAFF.

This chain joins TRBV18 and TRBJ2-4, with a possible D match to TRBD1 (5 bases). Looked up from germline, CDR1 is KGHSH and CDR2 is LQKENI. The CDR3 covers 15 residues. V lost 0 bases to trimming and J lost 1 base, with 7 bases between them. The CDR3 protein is CASSPPAGAKNIQYF. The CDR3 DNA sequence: TGTGCCAGCTCACCACCAGCAGGGGCCAAAAACATTCAGTACTTC. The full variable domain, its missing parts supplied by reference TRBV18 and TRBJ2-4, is NAGVMQNPRHLVRRRGQEARLRCSPMKGHSHVYWYRQLPEEGLKFMVYLQKENIIDESGMPKERFSAEFPKEGPSILRIQQVVRGDSAAYFCASSPPAGAKNIQYFGAGTRLSVL.

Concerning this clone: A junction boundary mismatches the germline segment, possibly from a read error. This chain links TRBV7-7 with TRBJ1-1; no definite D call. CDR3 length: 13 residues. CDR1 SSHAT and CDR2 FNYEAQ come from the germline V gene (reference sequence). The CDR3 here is CASSLTGGTEAFF. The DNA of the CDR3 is TGTGCTAGCAGCTTAACGGGAGGGACTGAAGCTTTCTTT.

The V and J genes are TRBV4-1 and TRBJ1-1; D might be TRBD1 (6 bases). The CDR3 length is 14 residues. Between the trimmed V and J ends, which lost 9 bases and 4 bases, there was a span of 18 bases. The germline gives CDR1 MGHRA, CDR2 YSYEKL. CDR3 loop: CASTGTWGITEAFF. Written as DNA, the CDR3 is TGCGCCAGTACCGGGACATGGGGGATCACTGAAGCTTTCTTT.

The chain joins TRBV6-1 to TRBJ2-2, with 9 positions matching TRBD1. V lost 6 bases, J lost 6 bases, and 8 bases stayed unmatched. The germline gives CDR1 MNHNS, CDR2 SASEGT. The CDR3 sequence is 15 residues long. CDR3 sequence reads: CASRTGTGLAGELFF. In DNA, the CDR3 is TGTGCCAGCAGAACCGGGACAGGGCTCGCCGGGGAGCTGTTTTTT.

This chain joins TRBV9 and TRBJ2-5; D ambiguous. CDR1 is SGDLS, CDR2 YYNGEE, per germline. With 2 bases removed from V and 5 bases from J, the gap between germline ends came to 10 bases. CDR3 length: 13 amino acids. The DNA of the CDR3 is TGTGCCAGCAGCGTCCGGGTCTGGGAGACCCAGTACTTC. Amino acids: CASSVRVWETQYF.

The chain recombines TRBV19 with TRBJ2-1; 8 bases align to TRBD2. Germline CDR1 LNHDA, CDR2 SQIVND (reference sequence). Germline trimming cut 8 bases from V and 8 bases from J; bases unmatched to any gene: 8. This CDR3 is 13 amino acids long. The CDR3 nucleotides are TGTGCCAGTCTTCCCGGGGGGGCCTATGAGCAGTTCTTC. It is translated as CASLPGGAYEQFF.

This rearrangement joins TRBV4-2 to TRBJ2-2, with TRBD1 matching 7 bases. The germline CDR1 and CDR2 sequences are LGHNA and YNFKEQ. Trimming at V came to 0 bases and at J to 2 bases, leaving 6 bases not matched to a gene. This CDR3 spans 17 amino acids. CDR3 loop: CASSQDRAGGNTGELFF. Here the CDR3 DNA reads TGTGCCAGCAGCCAAGATCGAGCAGGGGGTAACACCGGGGAGCTGTTTTTT.